Sequencing of this TCR beta chain was carried out in a study of blood T cells in healthy people across ages. General observations from the study: A roughly linear age-dependent decrease characterized TCR beta diversity per million T cells.

This clonotype has a handful of counts. What it binds is not known. A read error may produce the germline difference seen at one junction end. The authors ran a second PCR of roughly 6 to 12 cycles using a sample-barcoded 5' primer and a J-beta primer mix. TCRdb passed the 5' RACE reads through MiXCR, listing each CDR3 protein once. The sample holds over 950,000 distinct CDR3 sequences, roughly two fifths seen once. CDR1 and CDR2 from the germline V gene are MNHEY and SMNVEV (reference sequence). The length of the CDR3 is 15 residues. Sequencing was performed on blood. The TCR sequence derives from a man in his late teens or twenties in good health. The J gene is TRBJ2-1, the V gene TRBV27; 10 bases fit TRBD2. The CDR3 loop reads CARSLGLARGNEQFF. In DNA, the CDR3 is TGTGCCCGCAGTTTGGGACTAGCGAGAGGCAATGAGCAGTTCTTC.